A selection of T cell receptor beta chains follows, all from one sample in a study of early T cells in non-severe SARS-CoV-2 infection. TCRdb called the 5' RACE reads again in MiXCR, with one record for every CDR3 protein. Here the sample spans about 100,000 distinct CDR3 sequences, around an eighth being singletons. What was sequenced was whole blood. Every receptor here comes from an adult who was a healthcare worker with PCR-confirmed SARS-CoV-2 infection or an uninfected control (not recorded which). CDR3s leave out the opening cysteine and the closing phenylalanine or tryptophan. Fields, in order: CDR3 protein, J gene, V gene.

ASSLGNPQPQH | TRBJ1-5 | TRBV7-8
ASTLGTGGGGANVLT | TRBJ2-6 | TRBV12-3/TRBV12-4
AAGEGANTGELF | TRBJ2-2 | TRBV6-5
ASSLYRGNGYT | TRBJ1-2 | TRBV12-3/TRBV12-4
ASSHPPRETQY | TRBJ2-5 | TRBV7-7
SADRGDTEAF | TRBJ1-1 | TRBV29-1
ASSGPPLAKNIQY | TRBJ2-4 | TRBV28
SVEGSYEQY | TRBJ2-7 | TRBV29-1
ATSNRRQGAYEQY | TRBJ2-7 | TRBV15
ATSAQDSRSYNEQF | TRBJ2-1 | TRBV24-1
ASSEGGSGSGTQY | TRBJ2-5 | TRBV2
ASSPWSSRDTGELF | TRBJ2-2 | TRBV3-1
AWSSSGGPQTQY | TRBJ2-5 | TRBV30
SASLQGEHGYT | TRBJ1-2 | TRBV20-1
ASSSPAGSPYEQY | TRBJ2-7 | TRBV3-1
ASSPRPAGGPKDEQF | TRBJ2-1 | TRBV7-8
ASSWEQGSPKNIQY | TRBJ2-4 | TRBV5-7